The T cell receptor (beta chain) described here comes from a study of cytomegalovirus exposure and HLA in healthy donors. Study summary: Roughly 180 million T cells yielded 117 million unique TCR beta sequences in earlier analysis. Regarding the study as a whole: Later on, an analysis showed TCR association rates differing by HLA locus, with DRB1 the most and HLA-C the fewest. An analysis that was carried out later associated 16,951 TCR beta sequences with HLA alleles at 0.05 false discovery rate. For most TCR beta V segments, an earlier analysis put the productive rate at about 87% or about 30% of the time.

Per germline, CDR1 SGHRS and CDR2 YFSETQ. The CDR3 loop spans 12 amino acids. Unmatched junction bases numbered 1, after V lost 3 bases and J lost 4 bases. Note on this clone: Its antigen is unknown.

Use of 60 Vbeta and 13 Jbeta primers characterized the PCR. The method was immunoSEQ multiplex PCR; TCRdb's version includes in-frame clones alone and lacks a portion of them. The sample table includes around 78,000 clones. The clonotype was recovered from a man aged 18 to 29 in good health and CMV-seropositive. V and J are TRBV5-1 and TRBJ2-7, with 7 bases fitting TRBD1. Sequencing was carried out using PBMCs. In nucleotides, the CDR3 is TGCGCCAGCAGCTCACAGGGGTACGAGCAGTACTTC. It codes for CASSSQGYEQYF.